The 9 T cell receptor beta chains given below trace back to one sample, sequenced in a study of blood T cell repertoires in COVID-19. Produced via immunoSEQ multiplex PCR; TCRdb's table is partial and in-frame only. The data contain 250,000 or so clones, roughly 90% of them singletons. Material: PBMCs or T cells enriched from blood (not recorded which). These receptor sequences come from a man aged 35 to 55 who had recovered from COVID-19.

The chain employs TRBV15 and TRBJ2-7; D uncertain. The CDR3 spans 15 residues. The germline V gene encodes CDR1 LNHNV and CDR2 YYDKDF (reference sequence). V was cut by 3 bases and J by 2 bases, with 14 bases left in between. The CDR3 protein is CATSSIQAPPYEQYF. In nucleotides, the CDR3 is TGTGCCACCAGCAGTATCCAGGCTCCTCCCTACGAGCAGTACTTC.

The chain has TRBV7-8 and TRBJ2-2; 11 bases agree with TRBD2. The V gene's germline CDR1 is SGHVS and CDR2 FQNEAQ. CDR3 size: 16 residues. CDR3 sequence (DNA): TGTGTGGGTTCACGACTAGCGGGACCTACCACCGGGGAGCTGTTTTTT. Amino acid sequence: CVGSRLAGPTTGELFF.

V is TRBV7-3 and J is TRBJ1-2; TRBD1 might be the D (5 bases). The CDR3 runs 14 residues. The germline V gene has CDR1 SGHTA and CDR2 FQGTGA. V lost 0 bases and J lost 5, with 10 bases in between. CDR3 region: CASSLTTTGYGYTF. CDR3 coding DNA: TGTGCCAGCAGCTTAACGACCACAGGATATGGCTACACCTTC.

This rearrangement joins TRBV27 to TRBJ2-1; the D gene is possibly TRBD2 (5 bases). The CDR3 is 16 residues long. CDR1 is MNHEY and CDR2 is SMNVEV in the germline V gene (reference sequence). V was cut by 3 bases and J by 0 bases, with 12 bases left in between. This CDR3 is CASSFSGMRSYNEQFF. The CDR3 nucleotides are TGTGCCAGCAGTTTTTCGGGAATGCGCTCCTACAATGAGCAGTTCTTC.

This clone has a single count. The genes are TRBV6-5 and TRBJ2-7; TRBD1 is a possible D gene (6 bases). The germline V and J ends were trimmed by 4 bases and 9 bases, with 10 bases remaining between them. In germline, CDR1 is MNHEY, CDR2 SVGAGI. This CDR3 contains 11 residues. CDR3 nucleotides: TGTGCCAGCAGTTCACAGGGTTTGCAGTACTTC. The encoded protein is CASSSQGLQYF.

The J gene is TRBJ1-2, the V gene TRBV2; 9 bases agree with TRBD1. CDR1 is SNHLY and CDR2 is FYNNEI in the germline V gene. V was pared by 7 bases and J by 4 bases, with 7 bases of the junction left unmatched. The CDR3 loop spans 14 amino acids. As DNA, the CDR3 is TGTGCCAGCACCGGGACAGGGTTGGTCTATGGCTACACCTTC. Translated: CASTGTGLVYGYTF.

The sample holds one count of this clone. The chain employs TRBV7-6 and TRBJ1-5, with 7 positions matching TRBD1. V shed 1 base and J 7 bases; nucleotides not matched to a gene: 7. Germline CDR1 and CDR2: SGHVS and FNYEAQ. The CDR3 has 15 amino acids. The chain's CDR3 is CASSLGTGGSQPQHF. The DNA of the CDR3 is TGTGCCAGCAGCTTAGGGACAGGAGGCAGCCAGCCCCAGCATTTT.

This chain links TRBV4-2 with TRBJ2-2; 10 nucleotides match TRBD2. Germline loops: CDR1 LGHNA, CDR2 YNFKEQ. V was pared by 4 bases and J by 4 bases, with 15 bases of the junction left unmatched. There are 19 residues in the CDR3. This CDR3 reads CASSPRTSGTSIPTGELFF. CDR3 in DNA: TGTGCCAGCAGCCCTAGGACTAGCGGCACGTCTATACCCACCGGGGAGCTGTTTTTT.

This clone occurred a few times. This rearrangement joins TRBV27 to TRBJ1-1, with 9 bases that match TRBD1. Trimming took 1 base from V and 8 from J; bases not matched to a gene: 5. Germline CDR1 and CDR2: MNHEY and SMNVEV (reference sequence). CDR3 length: 14 residues. The CDR3 nucleotides read TGTGCCAGCAGTTTATTAGGACAGGGGCAGGAAGCTTTCTTT. It is translated as CASSLLGQGQEAFF.